A selection of T cell receptor beta chains follows, all from one sample in a study of blood T cell repertoires in COVID-19. The method was immunoSEQ multiplex PCR; TCRdb's version includes in-frame clones alone and lacks a portion of them. Of 300,000 or so clones in the sample, 85% to 90% are singletons; the top ten hold roughly 3.3%. Sequenced: peripheral blood. Source of these receptors: a woman between 40 and 50 years old with acute or convalescent COVID-19. Both conserved end residues are part of each CDR3. D genes are given only for firm matches. Not all rows give a size; the values are once, few, many and, for expanded clones, a class.

length	J	V	size	D	CDR3	DNA
15	TRBJ2-6	TRBV4-1	.	.	CASSQDPSGANVLTF	TGCGCCAGCAGCCAAGATCCTTCTGGGGCCAACGTCCTGACTTTC
15	TRBJ1-5	TRBV6-6	few	.	CASTDGVTGNQPQHF	TGTGCCAGCACCGACGGGGTAACGGGCAATCAGCCCCAGCATTTT
15	TRBJ1-1	TRBV11-2	.	.	CASSLVVGTRTEAFF	TGTGCCAGCAGCTTAGTGGTAGGGACAAGAACTGAAGCTTTCTTT
14	TRBJ1-6	TRBV5-4	few	.	CASSLNRETSPLHF	TGTGCCAGCAGTTTAAACAGGGAAACTTCACCCCTCCACTTT
15	TRBJ1-1	TRBV18	once	TRBD1	CASSDTGGWSTEAFF	TGTGCCAGCTCAGACACAGGGGGCTGGAGCACTGAAGCTTTCTTT
15	TRBJ2-3	TRBV20-1	.	.	CSASRLIARADTQYF	TGCAGTGCTAGTCGTCTGATAGCACGTGCAGATACGCAGTATTTT
16	TRBJ1-6	TRBV2	.	.	CASSPGLSSYNSPLHF	TGTGCCAGCAGCCCAGGACTCAGCTCCTATAATTCACCCCTCCACTTT
14	TRBJ2-1	TRBV24-1	.	TRBD1	CATAGTGDYNEQFF	TGTGCCACCGCCGGGACAGGGGACTACAATGAGCAGTTCTTC
16	TRBJ2-5	TRBV3-1/TRBV3-2	.	.	CASSQGRTHLQETQYF	TGTGCCAGCAGCCAGGGCCGGACACACCTACAAGAGACCCAGTACTTC
17	TRBJ1-2	TRBV2	few	TRBD1	CASSQGTGAIRRNGYTF	TGTGCCAGCAGTCAAGGGACAGGGGCCATCCGGCGGAACGGCTACACCTTC
14	TRBJ2-5	TRBV30	once	.	CAWSGLASWETQYF	TGTGCCTGGAGTGGGTTAGCGTCATGGGAGACCCAGTACTTC
15	TRBJ1-2	TRBV5-4	.	.	CASSLLEAQNYGYTF	TGTGCCAGCAGCTTGTTGGAGGCCCAGAACTATGGCTACACCTTC
14	TRBJ1-2	TRBV24-1	.	.	CATSDSPGHYGYTF	TGTGCCACCAGTGATTCACCGGGACATTATGGCTACACCTTC
17	TRBJ1-3	TRBV7-2	.	.	CASSLKGFSDSGNTIYF	TGTGCCAGCAGCTTAAAGGGGTTCAGCGACTCTGGAAACACCATATATTTT
14	TRBJ1-2	TRBV2	.	.	CASSPSRDNYGYTF	TGTGCCAGCAGCCCATCCAGGGATAACTATGGCTACACCTTC
11	TRBJ2-3	TRBV15	.	TRBD1	CATSRSGGQYF	TGTGCCACCAGCAGATCAGGGGGGCAGTATTTT
13	TRBJ1-2	TRBV7-3	.	.	CASSPGSGYGYTF	TGTGCCAGCAGTCCTGGCTCGGGGTATGGCTACACCTTC
13	TRBJ1-5	TRBV30	.	.	CAWSTGKNQPQHF	TGTGCCTGGAGTACAGGGAAGAATCAGCCCCAGCATTTT
14	TRBJ1-6	TRBV30	.	.	CAWTNGGENSPLHF	TGTGCCTGGACCAATGGGGGCGAAAATTCACCCCTCCACTTT
16	TRBJ1-1	TRBV6-5	.	TRBD1	CASSYSYRGVTHGAFF	TGTGCCAGCAGTTACTCGTACAGGGGTGTTACCCATGGAGCTTTCTTT
17	TRBJ2-2	TRBV29-1	few	.	CSVETSRLGIDTGELFF	TGCAGCGTTGAAACCTCGAGACTAGGGATTGACACCGGGGAGCTGTTTTTT
17	TRBJ2-5	TRBV4-1	once	.	CASSHLGGAGVKETQYF	TGCGCCAGCAGCCACCTGGGGGGGGCCGGGGTGAAAGAGACCCAGTACTTC
16	TRBJ1-1	TRBV2	.	TRBD1	CAGGLEEGARNTEAFF	TGTGCCGGAGGCCTCGAGGAGGGGGCTAGGAACACTGAAGCTTTCTTT
17	TRBJ1-2	TRBV18	.	.	CASSPRTTGSENYGYTF	TGTGCCAGCTCACCACGGACAACAGGTTCAGAAAACTATGGCTACACCTTC
19	TRBJ1-6	TRBV27	.	.	CASDPPGRGGSSYNSPLHF	TGTGCCAGCGACCCGCCGGGGCGAGGGGGTAGCTCCTATAATTCACCCCTCCACTTT
12	TRBJ1-1	TRBV5-1	.	.	CASSLAGSEAFF	TGCGCCAGCAGCTTGGCGGGGTCTGAAGCTTTCTTT
15	TRBJ1-2	TRBV18	once	.	CASSPTGNSVNGYTF	TGTGCCAGCTCACCTACAGGGAACTCCGTGAATGGCTACACCTTC
13	TRBJ1-5	TRBV4-2	.	.	CASSQVAEGPQHF	TGTGCCAGCAGCCAAGTGGCAGAGGGGCCCCAGCATTTT
15	TRBJ2-5	TRBV5-1	.	TRBD1	CASSPWTGAGETQYF	TGCGCCAGCAGCCCCTGGACAGGGGCTGGGGAGACCCAGTACTTC
12	TRBJ1-5	TRBV16	once	.	CASSHRGQPQHF	TGTGCCAGCAGCCATCGGGGACAGCCCCAGCATTTT
16	TRBJ2-1	TRBV4-2	.	.	CASSQDRLTPTREQFF	TGTGCCAGCAGCCAAGATCGACTAACCCCTACTCGGGAGCAGTTCTTC
16	TRBJ2-2	TRBV7-8	.	TRBD2	CASSPLAAANTGELFF	TGTGCCAGCAGCCCACTAGCGGCCGCGAACACCGGGGAGCTGTTTTTT
14	TRBJ1-2	TRBV24-1	.	.	CATSAAGGDYGYTF	TGTGCCACCAGTGCCGCCGGGGGTGACTATGGCTACACCTTC
17	TRBJ1-1	TRBV18	.	TRBD1	CASSPPWGQPLNTEAFF	TGTGCCAGCTCACCACCGTGGGGACAGCCCTTGAACACTGAAGCTTTCTTT
16	TRBJ1-4	TRBV6-5	.	.	CASSYPRRQTNEKLFF	TGTGCCAGCAGTTACCCAAGAAGACAGACTAATGAAAAACTGTTTTTT
13	TRBJ1-1	TRBV12-3/TRBV12-4	.	TRBD1	CASSLGTGGEAFF	TGTGCCAGCAGTTTGGGGACAGGGGGAGAAGCTTTCTTT
15	TRBJ2-3	TRBV9	once	.	CASSFMGLGTDTQYF	TGTGCCAGCAGCTTTATGGGCCTGGGCACAGATACGCAGTATTTT
13	TRBJ1-2	TRBV27	.	.	CASRRNLGYGYTF	TGTGCCAGTCGCAGGAATCTGGGCTATGGCTACACCTTC
15	TRBJ1-4	TRBV5-4	.	.	CASSLAAAVEEKLFF	TGTGCCAGCAGCTTGGCGGCCGCCGTGGAGGAAAAACTGTTTTTT
15	TRBJ1-1	TRBV19	.	.	CASSILLGGSTEAFF	TGTGCCAGTAGTATCTTACTGGGGGGGAGCACTGAAGCTTTCTTT
16	TRBJ2-1	TRBV5-1	.	.	CASSYGGYKINNEQFF	TGCGCCAGCAGCTACGGGGGTTACAAAATAAACAATGAGCAGTTCTTC
15	TRBJ2-1	TRBV4-2	.	TRBD2	CASSQDGTSANEQFF	TGTGCCAGCAGCCAAGATGGGACTAGCGCGAATGAGCAGTTCTTC
14	TRBJ2-2	TRBV19	.	.	CASRQGSNTGELFF	TGTGCCAGTAGGCAGGGATCCAACACCGGGGAGCTGTTTTTT
16	TRBJ2-4	TRBV11-2	.	.	CASSLDAGRAKNIQYF	TGTGCCAGCAGCTTAGACGCAGGGCGGGCCAAAAACATTCAGTACTTC
13	TRBJ1-3	TRBV28	once	.	CASSTGWGNTIYF	TGTGCCAGCAGTACGGGGTGGGGAAACACCATATATTTT
15	TRBJ1-1	TRBV18	.	.	CASSLRRTASTEAFF	TGTGCCAGCTCACTCCGAAGGACAGCAAGCACTGAAGCTTTCTTT
12	TRBJ1-2	TRBV25-1	.	.	CASGGGDYGYTF	TGTGCCAGTGGGGGGGGAGATTATGGCTACACCTTC